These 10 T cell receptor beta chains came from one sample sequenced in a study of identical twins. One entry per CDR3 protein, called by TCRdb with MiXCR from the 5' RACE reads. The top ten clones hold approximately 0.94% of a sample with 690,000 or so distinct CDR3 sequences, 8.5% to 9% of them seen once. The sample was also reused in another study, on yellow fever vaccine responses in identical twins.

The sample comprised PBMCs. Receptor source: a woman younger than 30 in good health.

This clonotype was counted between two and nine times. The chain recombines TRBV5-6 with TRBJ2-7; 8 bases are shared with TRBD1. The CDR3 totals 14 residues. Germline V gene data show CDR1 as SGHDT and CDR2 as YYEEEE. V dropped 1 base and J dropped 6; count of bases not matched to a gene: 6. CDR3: CASSLIGQGREQYF. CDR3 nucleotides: TGTGCCAGCAGCTTGATAGGACAGGGTCGCGAGCAGTACTTC.

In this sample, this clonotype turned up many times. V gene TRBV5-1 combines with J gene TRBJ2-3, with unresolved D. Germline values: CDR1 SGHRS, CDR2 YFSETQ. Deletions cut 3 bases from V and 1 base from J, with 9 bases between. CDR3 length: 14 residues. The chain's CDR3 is CASSSKMGTDTQYF. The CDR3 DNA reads TGCGCCAGCAGCTCGAAAATGGGCACAGATACGCAGTATTTT.

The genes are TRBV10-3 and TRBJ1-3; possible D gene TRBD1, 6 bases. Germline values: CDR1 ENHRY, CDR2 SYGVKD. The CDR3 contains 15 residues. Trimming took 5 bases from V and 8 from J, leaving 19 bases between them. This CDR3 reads CAISSTPGHGDTIYF. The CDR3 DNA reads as TGTGCCATCAGTAGTACCCCGGGACATGGGGACACCATATATTTT.

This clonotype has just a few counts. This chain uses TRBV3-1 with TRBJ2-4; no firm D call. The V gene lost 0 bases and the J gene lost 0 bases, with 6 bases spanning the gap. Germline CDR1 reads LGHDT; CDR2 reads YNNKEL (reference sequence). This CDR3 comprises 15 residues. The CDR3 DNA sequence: TGTGCCAGCAGCCAAGATCTGGTAGCCAAAAACATTCAGTACTTC. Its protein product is CASSQDLVAKNIQYF.

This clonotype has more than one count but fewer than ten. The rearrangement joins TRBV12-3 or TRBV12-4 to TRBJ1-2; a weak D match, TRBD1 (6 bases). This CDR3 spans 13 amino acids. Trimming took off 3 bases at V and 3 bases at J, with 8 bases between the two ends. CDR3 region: CASSLNRDYGYTF. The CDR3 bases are TGTGCCAGCAGTTTGAACAGGGACTATGGCTACACCTTC.

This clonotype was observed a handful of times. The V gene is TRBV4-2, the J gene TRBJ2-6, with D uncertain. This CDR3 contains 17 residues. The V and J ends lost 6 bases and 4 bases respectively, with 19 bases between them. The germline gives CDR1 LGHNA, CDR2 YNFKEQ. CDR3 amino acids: CASSPSRSMSGANVLTF. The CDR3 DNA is TGTGCCAGCAGTCCCTCGCGATCTATGTCGGGGGCCAACGTCCTGACTTTC.

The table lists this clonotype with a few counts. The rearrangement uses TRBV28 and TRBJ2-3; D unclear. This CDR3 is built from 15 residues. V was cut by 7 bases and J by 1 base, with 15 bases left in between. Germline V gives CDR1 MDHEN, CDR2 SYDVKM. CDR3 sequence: CASKSIGLGTDTQYF. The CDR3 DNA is TGTGCCAGCAAGTCAATAGGGCTTGGCACAGATACGCAGTATTTT.

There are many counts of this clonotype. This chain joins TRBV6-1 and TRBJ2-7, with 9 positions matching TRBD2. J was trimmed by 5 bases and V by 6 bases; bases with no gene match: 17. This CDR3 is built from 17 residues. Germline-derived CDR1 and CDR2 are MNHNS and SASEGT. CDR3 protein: CASSPIAGAVGLNEQYF. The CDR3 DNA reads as TGTGCCAGCAGCCCAATAGCGGGGGCGGTAGGTTTAAACGAGCAGTACTTC.

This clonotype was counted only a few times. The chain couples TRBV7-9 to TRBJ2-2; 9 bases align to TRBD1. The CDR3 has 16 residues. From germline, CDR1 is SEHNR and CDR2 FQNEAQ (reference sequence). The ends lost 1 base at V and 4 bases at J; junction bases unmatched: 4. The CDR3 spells CASSLEGQGFTGELFF. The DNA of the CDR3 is TGTGCCAGCAGCTTAGAAGGACAGGGGTTCACCGGGGAGCTGTTTTTT.

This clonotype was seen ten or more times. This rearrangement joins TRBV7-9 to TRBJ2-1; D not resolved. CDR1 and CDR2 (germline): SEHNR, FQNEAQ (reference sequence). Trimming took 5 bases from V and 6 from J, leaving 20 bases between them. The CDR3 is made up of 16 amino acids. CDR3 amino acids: CASSTRAGVVSNEQFF. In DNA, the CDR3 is TGTGCCAGCAGCACCCGGGCAGGTGTAGTCAGCAATGAGCAGTTCTTC.